The 11 T cell receptor beta chains below were found in one sample sequenced in a study of shared clonotypes between healthy human individuals. Repertoires were generated with immunoSEQ multiplex PCR, while TCRdb's copy carries only in-frame clones and drops some. The sample lists 600,000 to 750,000 clones; roughly 70% were seen once. Sequenced input: memory CD4+ T cells sorted from blood. Subset noted: CD45RA-negative fraction. The receptors were gathered from a woman aged 25 to 45 in good health.

Details on this clone: A much larger clone differs by one base, so this may be a read error. The V call is TRBV6-1, the J call TRBJ2-7, with D unresolved. CDR3 length: 12 residues. Trimming took off 5 bases at V and 3 bases at J, with 8 bases between the two ends. Germline-derived CDR1 and CDR2 are MNHNS and SASEGT. CDR3 region: CASSRDGYEQYF. CDR3 nucleotides: TGTGCCAGCAGTCGTGACGGCTACGAGCAGTACTTC.

This chain connects TRBV14 to TRBJ1-1, with D tentatively TRBD1 (6 bases). CDR3 length: 15 amino acids. The germline gives CDR1 SGHDN, CDR2 FVKESK. Trimming removed 3 bases at V and 5 bases at J, with 16 bases between. The CDR3 bases are TGTGCCAGCAGCCAGTTCTTGGGGGGGCGGACTGAAGCTTTCTTT. It specifies CASSQFLGGRTEAFF. Full variable domain (outside the CDR3, taken from reference TRBV14 and TRBJ1-1): EAGVTQFPSHSVIEKGQTVTLRCDPISGHDNLYWYRRVMGKEIKFLLHFVKESKQDESGMPNNRFLAERTGGTYSTLKVQPAELEDSGVYFCASSQFLGGRTEAFFGQGTRLTVV.

This sequence joins TRBV28 and TRBJ2-3; TRBD2 is a possible D gene (5 bases). CDR3 size: 12 residues. V was trimmed by 6 bases and J by 7 bases, leaving 11 bases between them. From germline, CDR1 is MDHEN and CDR2 SYDVKM. The CDR3 reads CASSVTGYTQYF. CDR3 nucleotide sequence: TGTGCCAGCAGCGTAACGGGATATACGCAGTATTTT.

The CDR3, as DNA: TGTGCCAGCAGTGGGCTGGTGGGGGCAAGGCCCCAGCATTTT. Protein product: CASSGLVGARPQHF. The chain joins TRBV28 to TRBJ1-5, with a tentative D call TRBD1 (6 bases). This CDR3 spans 14 amino acids. V lost 5 bases and J 9 bases, leaving 17 bases between the germline ends. Germline CDR1 is MDHEN and CDR2 is SYDVKM.

The rearrangement uses TRBV4-2 and TRBJ2-3; TRBD1 is a possible D gene (5 bases). Deletions cut 0 bases from V and 0 bases from J, with 22 bases between. The CDR3 is 20 amino acids. Germline assignment: CDR1 LGHNA and CDR2 YNFKEQ. The CDR3 is CASSQDWGQRRPGSTDTQYF. CDR3 DNA: TGTGCCAGCAGCCAAGATTGGGGCCAGCGCCGCCCTGGGAGCACAGATACGCAGTATTTT.

This clone was seen a few times. The rearrangement links TRBV29-1 to TRBJ2-7; possibly TRBD1 for D (5 bases). Germline CDR1 and CDR2: SQVTM and ANQGSEA. V lost 4 bases and J 2 bases, leaving 15 bases between the germline ends. This CDR3 has 14 residues. The CDR3 is CSVGTSQGTYEQYF. The CDR3 region has the DNA TGCAGCGTTGGAACAAGCCAGGGAACCTACGAGCAGTACTTC.

The rearrangement links TRBV27 to TRBJ2-1; the match to TRBD2 covers 7 bases. Germline values: CDR1 MNHEY, CDR2 SMNVEV (reference sequence). The junction had 13 bases not matched to a gene; V was cut back by 0 bases and J by 2 bases. CDR3 size: 19 residues. The CDR3 sequence is CASSLSGKKAGMAYNEQFF. The DNA for the CDR3 is TGTGCCAGCAGTTTATCTGGTAAAAAAGCGGGAATGGCCTACAATGAGCAGTTCTTC.

The J gene is TRBJ2-2, the V gene TRBV19, with D possibly being TRBD1 (6 bases). Germline values: CDR1 LNHDA, CDR2 SQIVND (reference sequence). This CDR3 is built from 16 residues. Between the trimmed V and J ends, which lost 6 bases and 0 bases, there was a span of 14 bases. In DNA, the CDR3 is TGTGCCAGTAGCTTGGGACAAACTCCGAACACCGGGGAGCTGTTTTTT. This gives the protein CASSLGQTPNTGELFF.

This chain connects TRBV29-1 to TRBJ1-2; D is possibly TRBD1 (5 bases). Germline CDR1 is SQVTM and CDR2 is ANQGSEA. This CDR3 spans 14 amino acids. The V gene lost 7 bases and the J gene lost 7 bases, with 22 bases spanning the gap. CDR3 sequence reads: CSAEKSGVKFGYTF. CDR3 DNA sequence: TGCAGCGCTGAGAAATCGGGGGTTAAGTTTGGCTACACCTTC.

This clone was detected ten times or more. The chain carries TRBV10-3 and TRBJ2-7; possibly TRBD2 for D (6 bases). CDR3 size: 16 residues. Germline V CDR1 and CDR2: ENHRY, SYGVKD. Trimming took off 4 bases at V and 0 bases at J, with 16 bases between the two ends. DNA for the CDR3: TGTGCCATCAGTGCGGGACTCAAAACCAGCTCCTACGAGCAGTACTTC. Protein sequence: CAISAGLKTSSYEQYF.

This clone appeared a few times. The rearrangement joins TRBV29-1 to TRBJ1-1; TRBD1 matches at 12 bases. J lost 4 bases, V lost 7 bases, and 1 base had no gene match. From germline, CDR1 is SQVTM and CDR2 ANQGSEA. This CDR3 is 12 amino acids long. The DNA of the CDR3 is TGCAGCGGGGGACAGGGGGCCACTGAAGCTTTCTTT. Translating it yields CSGGQGATEAFF.